This TCR beta chain was identified in a study of blood T cell repertoires in COVID-19. Study-wide context: Acute and convalescent COVID-19 specimens originated in the United States, Italy and Spain.

This CDR3 has 14 residues. In germline, CDR1 is ENHRY, CDR2 SYGVKD. Trimming took 4 bases from V and 0 from J, leaving 9 bases between them. Profiling relied on immunoSEQ multiplex PCR, and the TCRdb table lists in-frame clones only, not all of them. The sample has more than 85,000 clones, 70% to 90% seen once. The origin of this receptor is a human donor with COVID-19, enrolled during active disease. The donor label of this sample is uncertain. Material: peripheral blood. The chain has TRBV10-3 and TRBJ1-1; D unclear. As DNA, the CDR3 is TGTGCCATCAGTGCCAAACAGATGAACACTGAAGCTTTCTTT. This encodes CAISAKQMNTEAFF.